In its sample, the clone carrying this TCR beta chain was seen once. The antigen remains undetermined. Donors were drawn from the roughly 110-subject validation cohort, separate from the approximately 680-subject first cohort. The sample comes from a study of cytomegalovirus exposure and HLA in healthy donors. As for the study in general: Later analysis reported that the approximately 120 validation repertoires shared the platform of the 600 to 750 first-cohort repertoires.

TCRdb's table, derived via immunoSEQ multiplex PCR, lists solely in-frame clones and lacks some. In the table there are around 300,000 clones, 86% of which are singletons. Study results and caveats: The study recorded about 150 TCR beta chains that were cytomegalovirus-associated.

The CDR3 runs 13 residues. V gave up 3 bases and J gave up 1 base, with 8 bases separating them. CDR1 is SQVTM, CDR2 ANQGSEA, per germline. The sample comprised PBMCs. The sequence came from a woman aged 18-35 years in good health and CMV-seronegative. This chain uses TRBV29-1 with TRBJ2-3; D unresolved. The CDR3 is CSVDSTGTDTQYF. CDR3 in DNA: TGCAGCGTTGATAGCACCGGCACAGATACGCAGTATTTT.